Listed below are T cell receptor beta chains from one sample, sequenced in a study of post-analysis software for immune sequencing data. TCRdb called the PCR reads again in MiXCR, with one record for every CDR3 protein. The data hold more than 500,000 distinct CDR3 sequences, with less than 40% observed a single time. Sequenced material: blood. These receptors all come from a girl under 18 with multiple sclerosis. Each CDR3 is given with its conserved first and last residue. D genes are given only for firm matches. Clone sizes are given selectively: once, few, many, or a class where the clone is expanded.

- | TRBJ2-3 | few | TRBV24-1 | CATSDRRGTVSTDTQYF | TGTGCCACCAGTGACCGAAGAGGGACGGTTAGCACAGATACGCAGTATTTT
- | TRBJ2-1 | few | TRBV13 | CASSLGQGSSYNEQFF | TGTGCCAGCAGCTTAGGACAGGGCAGCTCCTACAATGAGCAGTTCTTC
- | TRBJ1-2 | - | TRBV29-1 | CSVEYQVPSRGANYGYTF | TGCAGCGTTGAATACCAAGTCCCGAGCCGGGGGGCAAACTATGGCTACACCTTC
- | TRBJ2-6 | - | TRBV28 | CASTLRAASGANVLTF | TGTGCCAGCACATTAAGGGCAGCCTCTGGGGCCAACGTCCTGACTTTC
- | TRBJ2-5 | many | TRBV20-1 | CSASRNQETQYF | TGCAGTGCTAGTCGGAACCAAGAGACCCAGTACTTC
- | TRBJ2-5 | - | TRBV5-5 | CASNSADRIEETQYF | TGTGCCAGCAACTCCGCGGACAGAATTGAAGAGACCCAGTACTTC
- | TRBJ2-5 | few | TRBV7-9 | CASSSVQQTQYF | TGTGCCAGCAGCTCCGTCCAGCAGACCCAGTACTTC
- | TRBJ2-3 | few | TRBV6-5 | CASRSPGGPDTQYF | TGTGCCAGCAGATCTCCAGGGGGGCCAGATACGCAGTATTTT
- | TRBJ2-7 | - | TRBV3-1 | CASSPSRSYEQYF | TGTGCCAGCAGCCCCAGTAGGTCCTACGAGCAGTACTTC
TRBD2 | TRBJ2-5 | - | TRBV7-9 | CASIPGGNKETQYF | TGTGCCAGCATACCGGGGGGGAACAAGGAGACCCAGTACTTC
TRBD2 | TRBJ2-5 | - | TRBV20-1 | CSADGGDIYQETQYF | TGCAGTGCAGACGGGGGGGACATCTACCAAGAGACCCAGTACTTC
- | TRBJ2-1 | - | TRBV3-1 | CASSQGAGPWFF | TGTGCCAGCAGCCAAGGTGCGGGGCCCTGGTTCTTC
TRBD1 | TRBJ2-1 | - | TRBV2 | CASSSGQGIYNEQFF | TGTGCCAGCAGTTCGGGACAGGGGATATACAATGAGCAGTTCTTC
TRBD2 | TRBJ2-1 | - | TRBV20-1 | CSARGLIAGGHGEQFF | TGCAGTGCTAGAGGGTTAATCGCGGGGGGGCATGGTGAGCAGTTCTTC
- | TRBJ2-5 | few | TRBV28 | CASSLEGFVLQETQYF | TGTGCCAGCAGTTTGGAGGGATTTGTCCTCCAAGAGACCCAGTACTTC
- | TRBJ2-5 | - | TRBV6-1 | CASSETSRETQYF | TGTGCCAGCAGTGAGACTAGTCGAGAGACCCAGTACTTC
TRBD1 | TRBJ2-1 | few | TRBV12-3/TRBV12-4 | CASSSGTGGPKQFF | TGTGCCAGCAGCTCAGGGACAGGGGGCCCTAAGCAGTTCTTC
- | TRBJ2-2 | - | TRBV6-5 | CASRVNTGEPFF | TGTGCCAGCAGGGTGAACACCGGGGAGCCGTTTTTT
- | TRBJ2-1 | - | TRBV4-3 | CASSQVLGVEQFF | TGCGCCAGCAGCCAAGTTTTAGGTGTGGAGCAGTTCTTC
- | TRBJ1-2 | many | TRBV7-2 | CASSLTGGHNYGYTF | TGTGCCAGCAGCCTGACGGGGGGCCATAACTATGGCTACACCTTC
TRBD1 | TRBJ2-4 | - | TRBV4-1 | CASSQLTGNIQYF | TGCGCCAGCAGCCAACTGACAGGGAACATTCAGTACTTC
TRBD1 | TRBJ1-2 | - | TRBV3-1 | CASSHRDSHNYGYTF | TGTGCCAGCAGCCACCGGGACAGCCATAACTATGGCTACACCTTC
- | TRBJ1-3 | - | TRBV9 | CASSLNQLGYSGNTIYF | TGTGCCAGCAGTCTAAACCAACTGGGGTACTCTGGAAACACCATATATTTT
- | TRBJ2-3 | - | TRBV13 | CASSPRGGYTQYF | TGTGCCAGCAGCCCCCGTGGGGGGTATACGCAGTATTTT
TRBD2 | TRBJ2-3 | - | TRBV5-1 | CASSSYLTSGGGDTQYF | TGCGCCAGCAGCTCCTACTTGACTAGCGGGGGAGGAGATACGCAGTATTTT
- | TRBJ2-1 | - | TRBV6-1 | CASSELRPGGGEEQFF | TGTGCCAGCAGTGAACTTCGTCCCGGAGGGGGAGAGGAGCAGTTCTTC
- | TRBJ1-1 | few | TRBV11-2 | CASSLAPTGTETEAFF | TGTGCCAGCAGCTTAGCCCCCACGGGGACTGAAACTGAAGCTTTCTTT
- | TRBJ2-3 | many | TRBV29-1 | CSVTFLASRTDTQYF | TGCAGCGTTACTTTCCTCGCCAGTAGGACAGATACGCAGTATTTT
- | TRBJ2-7 | few | TRBV25-1 | CASMGNLGLEQYF | TGTGCCAGCATGGGGAATTTGGGCCTCGAGCAGTACTTC
- | TRBJ2-7 | few | TRBV7-2 | CASSLGLAAGLGVPYEQYF | TGTGCCAGCAGCTTAGGGCTGGCCGCAGGGCTGGGGGTCCCCTACGAGCAGTACTTC
TRBD2 | TRBJ2-1 | few | TRBV7-3 | CASSPRSTTSGAVNEQFF | TGTGCCAGCAGCCCGAGATCGACGACTAGCGGGGCTGTAAATGAGCAGTTCTTC
- | TRBJ1-2 | - | TRBV6-1 | CASSPTRESYGYTF | TGTGCCAGCAGTCCGACCAGGGAGAGCTATGGCTACACCTTC
TRBD1 | TRBJ1-2 | - | TRBV29-1 | CSVEDLGTVGGYTF | TGCAGCGTTGAAGATCTGGGGACAGTTGGTGGCTACACCTTC
- | TRBJ2-3 | - | TRBV7-2 | CASSSYKGTDTQYF | TGTGCCAGCAGCTCCTACAAGGGCACAGATACGCAGTATTTT
- | TRBJ1-5 | - | TRBV7-2 | CASSLGAAQPQHF | TGTGCCAGCAGCTTAGGTGCGGCTCAGCCCCAGCATTTT
- | TRBJ2-6 | - | TRBV6-1 | CASETTGRTSPYSGANVLTF | TGTGCCAGCGAGACTACCGGCAGAACTAGTCCCTACTCTGGGGCCAACGTCCTGACTTTC
TRBD1 | TRBJ1-2 | - | TRBV6-6 | CASSFQGTGLNGYTF | TGTGCCAGCAGTTTCCAGGGGACAGGGCTAAATGGCTACACCTTC
- | TRBJ2-7 | many | TRBV4-1 | CASSPEDGAYYEQYF | TGCGCCAGCAGCCCCGAGGATGGCGCTTACTACGAGCAGTACTTC
TRBD1 | TRBJ2-3 | once | TRBV10-1 | CASSTGTGITDTQYF | TGCGCCAGCAGTACCGGGACAGGGATCACAGATACGCAGTATTTT
TRBD2 | TRBJ2-5 | - | TRBV12-3/TRBV12-4 | CASKRLAGGQETQYF | TGTGCCAGCAAGCGACTAGCGGGGGGCCAAGAGACCCAGTACTTC
- | TRBJ2-1 | - | TRBV20-1 | CGPRGQGYNEQFF | TGCGGCCCTCGGGGGCAGGGGTACAATGAGCAGTTCTTC
TRBD1 | TRBJ2-4 | - | TRBV4-1 | CASSQDVLGQGGPLAKNIQYF | TGCGCCAGCAGCCAAGATGTATTGGGACAGGGGGGTCCTCTAGCCAAAAACATTCAGTACTTC
- | TRBJ1-2 | few | TRBV3-1 | CASSQDRRTHYGYTF | TGTGCCAGCAGCCAAGATCGCCGGACCCACTATGGCTACACCTTC
- | TRBJ2-1 | - | TRBV20-1 | CSASAPRGAVNEQFF | TGCAGTGCTAGTGCCCCCCGGGGGGCGGTCAATGAGCAGTTCTTC
- | TRBJ1-2 | - | TRBV4-1 | CASSQDGTPTYGYTF | TGCGCCAGCAGCCAAGACGGGACACCAACCTATGGCTACACCTTC
TRBD1 | TRBJ1-1 | few | TRBV5-6 | CASSLVQGDTEAFF | TGTGCCAGCAGCTTGGTACAGGGGGACACTGAAGCTTTCTTT
TRBD2 | TRBJ2-5 | - | TRBV29-1 | CSVSGGSQETQYF | TGCAGCGTTAGCGGGGGATCTCAAGAGACCCAGTACTTC
TRBD1 | TRBJ2-6 | few | TRBV28 | CASSSTGGAAGANVLTF | TGTGCCAGCAGTTCAACAGGGGGCGCCGCTGGGGCCAACGTCCTGACTTTC
- | TRBJ1-2 | - | TRBV29-1 | CSVEPGTNYGYTF | TGCAGCGTTGAACCAGGGACTAACTATGGCTACACCTTC
- | TRBJ2-7 | few | TRBV12-3/TRBV12-4 | CASSLGGSLPYEQYF | TGTGCCAGCAGTTTAGGTGGGTCCCTACCCTACGAGCAGTACTTC
- | TRBJ1-1 | - | TRBV6-5 | CASSYSTRWAQERTEAFF | TGTGCCAGCAGTTACTCAACTCGCTGGGCGCAGGAGAGGACTGAAGCTTTCTTT
TRBD2 | TRBJ2-5 | - | TRBV20-1 | CSASSISGGVYLSRKTQYF | TGCAGTGCTAGCAGTATTAGCGGGGGAGTTTACCTGTCCCGGAAGACCCAGTACTTC
TRBD2 | TRBJ2-3 | - | TRBV20-1 | CSARHSGGAYTQYF | TGCAGTGCTAGACATAGCGGGGGGGCCTATACGCAGTATTTT
- | TRBJ2-1 | few | TRBV4-2 | CASRGSLRNEQFF | TGTGCCAGCAGAGGGAGTTTGAGGAATGAGCAGTTCTTC
TRBD1 | TRBJ2-7 | - | TRBV7-8 | CASSPSWDRGTYEQYF | TGTGCCAGCAGCCCTAGCTGGGACAGGGGCACCTACGAGCAGTACTTC
- | TRBJ2-7 | - | TRBV5-1 | CASSLSLAYEQYF | TGCGCCAGCAGCTTAAGTCTGGCGTACGAGCAGTACTTC